The sequence of this T cell receptor beta chain was determined in a study of blood T cell repertoires in COVID-19. Study details: Italy, Spain and the United States were the sources of the convalescent and acute COVID-19 samples. The cDNA or gDNA used as material had been derived from T cells, B-cell-depleted T cells, or PBMCs.

This clone was counted only a few times. V gave up 2 bases and J gave up 3 bases; unmatched junction bases: 3. The CDR3 runs 14 residues. The germline gives CDR1 SGHKS, CDR2 YYEKEE (reference sequence). How the authors handled the data: Nucleated cell counts were estimated from reference gene primer amplification. TCRdb's copy holds only in-frame clones and misses some; the assay was immunoSEQ multiplex PCR. The V and J calls and clone size are taken from that table; D and trimming were inferred from the DNA. This sample has roughly 100,000 clones; around 81% occur once, and the top ten carry roughly 9.4%.

This clonotype originated in a woman in her sixties or seventies with acute or convalescent COVID-19. The chain employs TRBV5-5 and TRBJ2-3; 7 bases line up with TRBD2. Sequencing was carried out using peripheral blood. The CDR3 loop reads CASSLGRETDTQYF. Here the CDR3 DNA reads TGTGCCAGCAGCTTAGGGAGGGAAACAGATACGCAGTATTTT.